The next 6 T cell receptor beta chains were all read from a single sample in a study of beta chain features in type 1 diabetes. Every bit of the isolated RNA underwent reverse transcription, so sequencing read expressed TCRB transcripts. The data were produced by immunoSEQ multiplex PCR, yet TCRdb's version contains in-frame clones alone and is incomplete. The sample contains hundreds of thousands of clones, approximately 15% of which appear only once. Sequences were obtained from naive CD4+ T cells from blood. Receptors originate from a man younger than 45 in good health.

A few counts support this clone. The chain joins TRBV9 to TRBJ2-5; tentative D call: TRBD2 (6 bases). The CDR3 has 16 residues. From germline, CDR1 is SGDLS and CDR2 YYNGEE. With 4 bases removed from V and 4 bases from J, the gap between germline ends came to 20 bases. CDR3 loop: CASSHSGVPEVETQYF. DNA of the CDR3: TGTGCCAGCAGCCACTCGGGGGTCCCAGAGGTAGAGACCCAGTACTTC.

In this sample, this clone turned up a few times. The V gene is TRBV23-1, the J gene TRBJ1-2, with D unresolved. TRBV23-1 is flagged as an ORF with uncertain function. V lost 6 bases and J lost 0, with 14 bases in between. The length of the CDR3 is 15 residues. DNA of the CDR3: TGCGCCAGCAGCCGACACATATTAGCTAACTATGGCTACACCTTC. Encoded protein: CASSRHILANYGYTF.

The CDR3, as DNA: TGCGCCAGCAGACAACTAGCGGCTGCAACAGATACGCAGTATTTT. It specifies CASRQLAAATDTQYF. The chain recombines TRBV5-1 with TRBJ2-3; 8 bases align to TRBD2. The germline gives CDR1 SGHRS, CDR2 YFSETQ. Trimming removed 5 bases from V and 3 bases from J; junction bases left unmatched: 8. The CDR3 is 15 residues long.

This clone came up many times. The CDR3 region is CASNPPVAEKDTDTQYF. The DNA for the CDR3 is TGTGCCAGCAACCCTCCCGTAGCGGAGAAAGACACAGATACGCAGTATTTT. The chain has TRBV21-1 and TRBJ2-3; the table assigns TRBD2, which was not confirmed against the DNA. TRBV21-1 is a known pseudogene. CDR3 length: 17 residues.

The V gene is TRBV27, the J gene TRBJ2-7; unclear D gene. This CDR3 contains 17 residues. The germline V gene has CDR1 MNHEY and CDR2 SMNVEV (reference sequence). V lost 5 bases and J 3 bases, leaving 23 bases between the germline ends. The CDR3 DNA follows: TGTGCCAGCAGTGTTATTTGGGGTTTTATTCGAGTCTACGAGCAGTACTTC. Encoded protein: CASSVIWGFIRVYEQYF.

This clone was picked up a small number of times. J is TRBJ2-2 and V is TRBV21-1. TRBV21-1 constitutes a pseudogene. The CDR3 totals 14 residues. The CDR3 sequence: CASSKRGDTGELFF. The CDR3 nucleotides are TGTGCCAGCAGCAAAAGGGGGGACACCGGGGAGCTGTTTTTT.